The present entry profiles one T cell receptor (beta chain) with its context. Its antigen is currently unknown. This record comes from a study of T cell responses to AZD1222 COVID-19 vaccine. Study overall: Doses given second, at about 4 or about 12 weeks, were pooled. Study outcomes and limitations: Most donors were white British, females outnumbered males, and clonal diversity was possibly underestimated. Dominant at 160-218 and 743-854, vaccine-associated CD4 TCRs also spanned spike.

Assay: immunoSEQ multiplex PCR; the TCRdb copy retains only in-frame clones and omits some. The sample holds fewer than 110,000 clones; approximately 90% are singletons and the top ten take approximately 4%. Sequencing used peripheral blood, obtained on day 0 of AZD1222 vaccination. The TCR comes from an adult in good health.

The CDR3 is CASSKSRGNQPQHF. CDR3 nucleotides: TGTGCCAGCAGCAAATCACGCGGGAATCAGCCCCAGCATTTT. The V gene is TRBV9, the J gene TRBJ1-5; D gene unclear. This CDR3 has 14 amino acids. V lost 4 bases, J lost 4 bases, and 12 bases lay in between. CDR1 and CDR2 from the germline V gene are SGDLS and YYNGEE.